This TCR beta chain is from a study of post-analysis software for immune sequencing data. This clonotype was counted only a few times. Antigen: not known. Prepared libraries of TCR beta cDNA carried unique molecular identifiers. TCRdb reanalysed the PCR reads using MiXCR and keeps one entry per CDR3 protein. Found here are around 500,000 distinct CDR3 sequences, 30% to 40% of them singletons; the top ten hold around 5.9%. Looked up from germline, CDR1 is MNHEY and CDR2 is SVGAGI. V was clipped by 11 bases and J by 4 bases, with 11 bases between them. CDR3 length: 11 amino acids. Overall study results and limits: Patients had higher frequencies than controls of roughly 5 TRBV segments, including TRBV5-6, TRBV5-1 and TRBV20-1.

This receptor was taken from a girl under 18 with multiple sclerosis. This chain connects TRBV6-5 to TRBJ2-5, with unresolved D. The sequenced sample consisted of blood. The chain's CDR3 is CALRVGETQYF. DNA for the CDR3: TGTGCCCTCCGAGTGGGAGAGACCCAGTACTTC.